A single sample gave rise to the 32 T cell receptor beta chains below, sequenced in a study of early T cells in non-severe SARS-CoV-2 infection. TCRdb re-called the 5' RACE reads with MiXCR, one entry per CDR3 protein. The table has about 28,000 distinct CDR3 sequences, about 6.6% seen once. The input for sequencing was whole blood, taken at baseline. The source is an adult who was a healthcare worker with PCR-confirmed SARS-CoV-2 infection or an uninfected control (not recorded which).

This clonotype was recorded many times. The rearrangement uses TRBV7-8 and TRBJ2-7, with a tentative D call TRBD2 (5 bases). CDR1 and CDR2 (germline): SGHVS, FQNEAQ. The V and J ends lost 5 bases and 3 bases respectively, with 11 bases between them. This CDR3 region has 13 residues. In DNA, the CDR3 is TGTGCCAGCAGCCTCTCGGGGAACTACGAGCAGTACTTC. Translated: CASSLSGNYEQYF.

There are many counts of this clonotype. This rearrangement joins TRBV30 to TRBJ2-1; TRBD2 agrees at 9 bases. Germline V gene sequence: CDR1 GTSNPN, CDR2 SVGIG (reference sequence). The V and J ends lost 7 bases and 6 bases, in that order; junction bases with no gene match: 7. The CDR3 has 13 residues. CDR3 nucleotide sequence: TGTGCCTTATGGGCACTAGCGGGCAATGAGCAGTTCTTC. Translating it yields CALWALAGNEQFF.

The table lists this clonotype with many counts. J is TRBJ2-3 and V is TRBV20-1; perhaps TRBD2 as D (6 bases). This CDR3 comprises 11 residues. V gave up 6 bases and J gave up 6 bases, with 10 bases separating them. Germline V gives CDR1 DFQATT, CDR2 SNEGSKA (reference sequence). CDR3 sequence (DNA): TGCAGTGCCGTGGGGAGGGATACGCAGTATTTT. As protein: CSAVGRDTQYF.

This clonotype has ten or more counts. The chain couples TRBV27 to TRBJ2-1; TRBD2 matches 9 bases. The V gene end was trimmed by 6 bases and the J gene end by 2 bases; junction bases not matched to a gene: 11. CDR1 and CDR2 from the germline V gene are MNHEY and SMNVEV (reference sequence). CDR3 length equals 17 residues. CDR3 coding DNA: TGTGCCAGCAGCCCCTCGAGCGGGAGGTCCCCCTACAATGAGCAGTTCTTC. Translation gives CASSPSSGRSPYNEQFF.

This clonotype came up many times. The chain combines TRBV3-1 with TRBJ2-4; 12 bases are shared with TRBD2. Trimming at V came to 3 bases and at J to 8 bases, leaving 5 bases not matched to a gene. Per the germline V gene, CDR1 is LGHDT and CDR2 is YNNKEL (reference sequence). The CDR3 has 15 amino acids. DNA of the CDR3: TGTGCCAGCAGCCACCTAGCGGGAGGGCGGTACATTCAGTACTTC. This gives the protein CASSHLAGGRYIQYF.

This clonotype appeared many times. This chain links TRBV7-2 with TRBJ1-2; no clear D gene. V was clipped by 1 base and J by 4 bases, with 7 bases between them. This CDR3 has 13 amino acids. Germline-derived CDR1 and CDR2 are SGHTA and FQGNSA. The CDR3 protein is CASSLGVSYGYTF. The CDR3 bases are TGTGCCAGCAGCTTAGGAGTGAGCTATGGCTACACCTTC.

The table lists this clonotype with many counts. The chain carries TRBV6-7 and TRBJ2-7, with D unclear. TRBV6-7 is filed as an ORF, its function uncertain. V dropped 0 bases and J dropped 5 bases, with 5 bases sitting between them. The CDR3 is made up of 12 amino acids. The CDR3 DNA reads as TGTGCCAGCAGTTACTCGGGCGACGAGCAGTACTTC. Translation gives CASSYSGDEQYF.

This clonotype was recorded many times. The chain couples TRBV20-1 to TRBJ2-7; 10 bases agree with TRBD2. V was pared by 3 bases and J by 2 bases, with 13 bases of the junction left unmatched. This CDR3 comprises 17 residues. Germline V gene sequence: CDR1 DFQATT, CDR2 SNEGSKA (reference sequence). CDR3 protein: CSASPPGLASTTYEQYF. In DNA form, the CDR3 reads TGCAGTGCTAGTCCGCCGGGACTAGCGTCTACTACCTACGAGCAGTACTTC.

This clonotype was found many times. CDR3 protein: CASSYDGTGNQPQHF. The CDR3 bases are TGTGCCAGTAGTTACGACGGGACAGGGAATCAGCCCCAGCATTTT. The genes are TRBV19 and TRBJ1-5, with TRBD1 matching over 9 bases. There are 15 residues in the CDR3. V trimming: 5 bases; J trimming: 4 bases; junction bases outside the gene matches: 6. Germline lookup yields CDR1 LNHDA and CDR2 SQIVND (reference sequence).

In this sample, this clonotype turned up many times. CDR3 sequence: CASSGLALGEEELFF. DNA of the CDR3: TGTGCCAGCAGTGGTCTAGCGCTTGGGGAAGAGGAGCTGTTTTTT. The chain links TRBV2 to TRBJ2-2, with a possible D match to TRBD2 (6 bases). V lost 4 bases, J lost 10 bases, and 19 bases lay in between. The germline V gene encodes CDR1 SNHLY and CDR2 FYNNEI. The CDR3 spans 15 residues.

This clonotype was seen a few times. This chain connects TRBV5-1 to TRBJ2-6; D ambiguous. The CDR3 length is 14 residues. Looked up from germline, CDR1 is SGHRS and CDR2 is YFSETQ. The V end was cut by 3 bases, the J end by 1 base, with 5 bases between. The CDR3 DNA follows: TGCGCCAGCAGCTATGGGTCTGGGGCCAACGTCCTGACTTTC. It yields the protein CASSYGSGANVLTF. The variable domain in full, completed from reference TRBV5-1 and TRBJ2-6, reads KAGVTQTPRYLIKTRGQQVTLSCSPISGHRSVSWYQQTPGQGLQFLFEYFSETQRNKGNFPGRFSGRQFSNSRSEMNVSTLELGDSALYLCASSYGSGANVLTFGAGSRLTVL.

This clonotype was observed many times. This chain joins TRBV12-3 or TRBV12-4 and TRBJ1-1; D possibly corresponds to TRBD1 (5 bases). This CDR3 is 13 amino acids long. Trimming removed 4 bases from V and 8 bases from J, with 14 bases in between. As DNA, the CDR3 is TGTGCCAGCAGTTCTTTTAGGGGCGTCGAAGCTTTCTTT. Its protein is CASSSFRGVEAFF.

This clonotype has a handful of counts. The chain recombines TRBV27 with TRBJ1-1; 8 positions agree with TRBD1. The CDR3 spans 11 residues. V shed 6 bases, J shed 8 bases, and the junction held 2 bases outside the gene matches. Germline V gives CDR1 MNHEY, CDR2 SMNVEV (reference sequence). The CDR3 reads CASSRGQEAFF. CDR3 bases: TGTGCCAGCAGCAGGGGGCAAGAAGCTTTCTTT.

In this sample, this clonotype turned up a few times. The chain joins TRBV4-2 to TRBJ2-1; a possible D gene is TRBD2 (5 bases). The CDR3 has 17 residues. Germline lookup yields CDR1 LGHNA and CDR2 YNFKEQ. V was cut by 0 bases and J by 2 bases, with 14 bases left in between. The CDR3 nucleotides are TGTGCCAGCAGCCAAGATGAGGGCCGCGCTCCCTACAATGAGCAGTTCTTC. Protein: CASSQDEGRAPYNEQFF.

The chain employs TRBV27 and TRBJ1-1; the match to TRBD1 covers 7 bases. Trimming at V came to 5 bases and at J to 0 bases, leaving 6 bases not matched to a gene. This CDR3 contains 15 residues. Germline V gene data show CDR1 as MNHEY and CDR2 as SMNVEV (reference sequence). The CDR3 here is CASSPGTAMNTEAFF. In DNA, the CDR3 is TGTGCCAGCAGTCCCGGGACAGCTATGAACACTGAAGCTTTCTTT.

This clonotype showed up many times. The junction shows a germline mismatch at one end, possibly a read error. The rearrangement links TRBV7-2 to TRBJ2-1; either TRBD1 or TRBD2 may supply D (5 bases each). This CDR3 spans 13 amino acids. CDR1 and CDR2 from the germline V gene are SGHTA and FQGNSA. CDR3 loop: CASSPRDPNKQFF. The CDR3 nucleotides are TGTGCCAGCAGCCCCCGGGACCCCAATAAGCAGTTCTTC.

This clonotype came up many times. The rearrangement links TRBV11-2 to TRBJ1-4; D call uncertain. V lost 4 bases to trimming and J lost 8 bases, with 11 bases between them. There are 13 residues in the CDR3. Germline CDR1 is SGHAT and CDR2 is FQNNGV. The CDR3 sequence: CASSWAGEEKLFF. The CDR3 nucleotides are TGTGCCAGCAGCTGGGCAGGCGAAGAAAAACTGTTTTTT.

In this sample, this clonotype turned up many times. The rearrangement uses TRBV7-3 and TRBJ2-2, with D perhaps matching TRBD1 (5 bases). This CDR3 is built from 17 residues. The germline V and J ends were trimmed by 2 bases and 0 bases, with 13 bases remaining between them. Germline V gives CDR1 SGHTA, CDR2 FQGTGA. The CDR3 sequence: CASSLLGAGSNTGELFF. The CDR3, as DNA: TGTGCCAGCAGCTTACTCGGCGCAGGGTCGAACACCGGGGAGCTGTTTTTT.

This clonotype was picked up many times. The J gene is TRBJ2-5, the V gene TRBV3-1; 8 bases fit TRBD2. Losses at the gene ends were 7 bases for V and 2 bases for J; bases not matched to a gene: 12. The CDR3 spans 16 residues. The germline gives CDR1 LGHDT, CDR2 YNNKEL (reference sequence). CDR3 amino acids: CASTSSGGALQETQYF. CDR3 nucleotide sequence: TGTGCCAGCACCTCTTCCGGGGGGGCATTACAAGAGACCCAGTACTTC.

This chain uses TRBV28 with TRBJ2-7; 9 bases match TRBD2. V lost 5 bases to trimming and J lost 3 bases; unmatched junction nucleotides: 5. CDR1 and CDR2 (germline): MDHEN, SYDVKM. The CDR3 consists of 14 residues. This CDR3 reads CASSEGTSNYEQYF. CDR3 nucleotides: TGTGCCAGCAGTGAAGGGACTAGCAACTACGAGCAGTACTTC. Looking up the rest from reference TRBV28 and TRBJ2-7 gives the full variable domain: DVKVTQSSRYLVKRTGEKVFLECVQDMDHENMFWYRQDPGLGLRLIYFSYDVKMKEKGDIPEGYSVSREKKERFSLILESASTNQTSMYLCASSEGTSNYEQYFGPGTRLTVT.

This clonotype has ten or more counts. V is TRBV28 and J is TRBJ2-7; the D gene is possibly TRBD2 (5 bases). The CDR3 is 18 residues long. V shed 5 bases and J shed 3 bases, with 26 bases lying between them. CDR1 and CDR2 (germline): MDHEN, SYDVKM. CDR3 region: CASSPRSSRRLPYYEQYF. The CDR3 DNA reads as TGTGCCAGCAGTCCAAGATCTAGCCGTAGACTCCCTTACTACGAGCAGTACTTC.

This clonotype has only a few counts. V is TRBV7-2 and J is TRBJ2-1; D may be TRBD2 (6 bases). The germline V gene has CDR1 SGHTA and CDR2 FQGNSA. Trimming cost V 1 base and J 4 bases, with 14 bases left between them. The CDR3 has 16 amino acids. Here the CDR3 reads CASSLVAGTPYNEQFF. CDR3 bases: TGTGCCAGCAGCTTAGTAGCCGGGACTCCTTACAATGAGCAGTTCTTC.

This clonotype was seen many times. The chain recombines TRBV10-3 with TRBJ2-3; tentative D call: TRBD1 (5 bases). Trimming removed 1 base at V and 1 base at J, with 6 bases between. The CDR3 loop spans 14 amino acids. Germline V gives CDR1 ENHRY, CDR2 SYGVKD. The CDR3 nucleotides are TGTGCCATCAGTGAGTTAGGGGGCACAGATACGCAGTATTTT. This translates into CAISELGGTDTQYF.

This clonotype was counted at least ten times. This chain links TRBV7-9 with TRBJ1-1; 9 bases match TRBD1. From germline, CDR1 is SEHNR and CDR2 FQNEAQ (reference sequence). CDR3 size: 13 residues. V was clipped by 4 bases and J by 6 bases; unmatched bases: 3. The CDR3 coding sequence is TGTGCCAGCAGCTATACAGGGGGCTCTGAAGCTTTCTTT. This translates into CASSYTGGSEAFF.

This clonotype was observed many times. V is TRBV6-2 or TRBV6-3 and J is TRBJ2-7; TRBD2 matches 8 bases. The CDR3 length is 14 residues. Germline lookup yields CDR1 MNHEY and CDR2 SVGEGT. V gave up 3 bases and J gave up 2 bases; unmatched junction bases: 3. CDR3 region: CASSYQAGAYEQYF. CDR3 bases: TGTGCCAGCAGTTATCAAGCGGGGGCCTACGAGCAGTACTTC.

This clonotype was counted ten times or more. V and J are TRBV6-1 and TRBJ2-7; 9 bases match TRBD1. V gave up 6 bases and J gave up 3 bases; unmatched junction bases: 6. There are 14 residues in the CDR3. The germline V gene encodes CDR1 MNHNS and CDR2 SASEGT. CDR3 in DNA: TGTGCCAGCAGCGTAGTGGGACAGGGCTACGAGCAGTACTTC. Protein: CASSVVGQGYEQYF.

This rearrangement joins TRBV5-1 to TRBJ2-3; 7 nucleotides match TRBD1. Germline CDR1 is SGHRS and CDR2 is YFSETQ. V trimming: 4 bases; J trimming: 6 bases; junction bases outside the gene matches: 8. CDR3 length equals 14 residues. CDR3 sequence reads: CASSPGQVRDTQYF. CDR3 sequence (DNA): TGCGCCAGCAGCCCAGGACAGGTTCGGGATACGCAGTATTTT.

Turning to this clonotype: An end of the junction differs from the germline gene, which may be a read error. This rearrangement joins TRBV28 to TRBJ2-3; no definite D call. The CDR3 is 11 amino acids. Germline CDR1 is MDHEN and CDR2 is SYDVKM. The CDR3 DNA is TGTGTCAGCAGTAGCACAGATACGCAGTATTTT. This codes for CVSSSTDTQYF.

This clonotype appeared many times. V is TRBV27 and J is TRBJ2-7; maybe TRBD1 (6 bases). This CDR3 is 15 amino acids long. V gave up 6 bases and J gave up 7 bases, with 22 bases separating them. From germline, CDR1 is MNHEY and CDR2 SMNVEV (reference sequence). CDR3 residues: CASRQTGTPRWEQYF. Written as DNA, the CDR3 is TGTGCCAGCAGGCAAACCGGGACACCCCGCTGGGAGCAGTACTTC.

This clonotype was recorded many times. V usage is TRBV14 and J usage is TRBJ1-4; D remains ambiguous. This CDR3 is built from 16 residues. The V and J ends lost 4 bases and 4 bases respectively, with 16 bases between them. CDR1 SGHDN and CDR2 FVKESK come from the germline V gene. The CDR3 spells CASSLPAMGFNEKLFF. The CDR3 bases are TGTGCCAGCAGCCTGCCAGCGATGGGGTTTAATGAAAAACTGTTTTTT.

This clonotype was counted many times. The rearrangement links TRBV10-3 to TRBJ2-5, with D perhaps TRBD1 (5 bases). Trimming took 7 bases from V and 5 from J, leaving 8 bases between them. Germline loops: CDR1 ENHRY, CDR2 SYGVKD. The CDR3 runs to 11 residues. CDR3 bases: TGTGCCATCACAGGGTCGGAGACCCAGTACTTC. Encoded protein: CAITGSETQYF.

CDR3: CASHFGGSLSGANVLTF. The CDR3, as DNA: TGTGCCAGCCACTTTGGGGGATCCCTCTCTGGGGCCAACGTCCTGACTTTC. V gene TRBV7-2 combines with J gene TRBJ2-6, with D possibly called TRBD1 or TRBD2 (5 bases each). From germline, CDR1 is SGHTA and CDR2 FQGNSA. Trimming shortened V by 8 bases and J by 0 bases, and 17 bases separated the two germline ends. This CDR3 is built from 17 residues.